This TCR beta chain derives from a study of CD8+ T cells in alopecia areata. Extracted from the samples, RNA was reverse transcribed into cDNA to serve as the sequencing template. Repertoires were generated with immunoSEQ multiplex PCR, while TCRdb's copy carries only in-frame clones and drops some. The sample records around 150,000 clones, 62% being singletons. Trimming removed 4 bases from V and 6 bases from J, with 20 bases in between. The CDR3 is 16 amino acids. From germline, CDR1 is MGHRA and CDR2 YSYEKL. The rearrangement uses TRBV4-1 and TRBJ2-3; D possibly uses TRBD1 or TRBD2 (6 bases each). This clonotype was obtained from a human donor in good health. The sequenced material came from CD8+ T cells sorted from blood. The CDR3 sequence is CASSPEGGLKPDTQYF. The CDR3 nucleotides are TGCGCCAGCAGCCCTGAAGGGGGGCTAAAGCCCGATACGCAGTATTTT.